A single sample is the source of the 15 T cell receptor beta chains below, sequenced in a study of T cell changes during pregnancy in multiple sclerosis. The method was immunoSEQ multiplex PCR; TCRdb's version includes in-frame clones alone and lacks a portion of them. This sample has 40,000 to 50,000 clones, with around nine tenths found just once. The material sequenced was CD8+ T cells from peripheral blood mononuclear cells, taken in the third trimester of pregnancy. These receptors came from a female donor with multiple sclerosis, enrolled in a pregnancy study.

J is TRBJ2-5 and V is TRBV7-2; 9 bases line up with TRBD2. Germline loops: CDR1 SGHTA, CDR2 FQGNSA. V lost 5 bases and J lost 5; bases outside the gene matches: 9. CDR3 length: 15 residues. CDR3 DNA sequence: TGTGCCAGCAGCCCGACGACTAGCGGTATTGAGACCCAGTACTTC. This codes for CASSPTTSGIETQYF. Drawing the rest from reference TRBV7-2 and TRBJ2-5, the complete variable domain is GAGVSQSPSNKVTEKGKDVELRCDPISGHTALYWYRQSLGQGLEFLIYFQGNSAPDKSGLPSDRFSAERTGGSVSTLTIQRTQQEDSAVYLCASSPTTSGIETQYFGPGTRLLVL.

This chain connects TRBV19 to TRBJ1-6; D is undetermined. Looked up from germline, CDR1 is LNHDA and CDR2 is SQIVND (reference sequence). The CDR3 is made up of 13 amino acids. Trimming removed 0 bases from V and 6 bases from J, with 3 bases in between. This CDR3 reads CASSIDSNSPLHF. The CDR3 DNA follows: TGTGCCAGTAGTATAGACAGTAATTCACCCCTCCACTTT.

This chain uses TRBV7-2 with TRBJ2-2; TRBD2 is a possible D gene (6 bases). The V end lost 5 bases, the J end lost 8 bases, and 15 bases lay between the germline ends. The CDR3 sequence is 14 residues long. CDR1 SGHTA and CDR2 FQGNSA come from the germline V gene. The CDR3 region is CASSPGTYRGELFF. In DNA, the CDR3 is TGTGCCAGCAGCCCAGGGACTTATCGGGGGGAGCTGTTTTTT.

This chain uses TRBV6-1 with TRBJ1-5, with D possibly TRBD1 on 5 matching bases. CDR1 MNHNS and CDR2 SASEGT come from the germline V gene. The V and J ends lost 4 bases and 5 bases respectively, with 18 bases between them. The CDR3 runs to 16 residues. Written as DNA, the CDR3 is TGTGCCAGCAGTGTAAAAGAAGGGCAGGGCGATCAGCCCCAGCATTTT. Protein: CASSVKEGQGDQPQHF.

V usage is TRBV28 and J usage is TRBJ2-2; maybe TRBD1 (6 bases). Germline CDR1 and CDR2: MDHEN and SYDVKM. The CDR3 spans 16 residues. The germline V and J ends were trimmed by 6 bases and 0 bases, with 14 bases remaining between them. In nucleotides, the CDR3 is TGTGCCAGCAGGCCGTGGACAGAGGCGAACACCGGGGAGCTGTTTTTT. It specifies CASRPWTEANTGELFF.

The rearrangement links TRBV19 to TRBJ1-1, with D possibly being TRBD1 (5 bases). CDR1 is LNHDA and CDR2 is SQIVND in the germline V gene (reference sequence). This CDR3 contains 12 residues. Trimming shortened V by 10 bases and J by 6 bases, and 15 bases separated the two germline ends. DNA for the CDR3: TGTGCCACACTTAGGGAGGGGCCTGAAGCTTTCTTT. As protein: CATLREGPEAFF.

CDR3 nucleotides: TGTGCCAGCAGCCAAGGGGCGGAGGAAATCGCCTACGAGCAGTACTTC. It yields the protein CASSQGAEEIAYEQYF. The V gene is TRBV14, the J gene TRBJ2-7; D perhaps matches TRBD2 (5 bases). V was cut by 1 base and J by 2 bases, with 15 bases left in between. CDR1 is SGHDN, CDR2 FVKESK, per germline. The CDR3 length is 16 residues. The variable domain in full, completed from reference TRBV14 and TRBJ2-7, reads EAGVTQFPSHSVIEKGQTVTLRCDPISGHDNLYWYRRVMGKEIKFLLHFVKESKQDESGMPNNRFLAERTGGTYSTLKVQPAELEDSGVYFCASSQGAEEIAYEQYFGPGTRLTVT.

The rearrangement joins TRBV6-5 to TRBJ2-1; 8 bases are shared with TRBD2. Germline loops: CDR1 MNHEY, CDR2 SVGAGI. J was trimmed by 5 bases and V by 2 bases; bases with no gene match: 2. The CDR3 has 14 amino acids. The CDR3: CASSYGLANNEQFF. CDR3 sequence (DNA): TGTGCCAGCAGTTACGGACTAGCCAACAATGAGCAGTTCTTC.

This chain links TRBV27 with TRBJ2-7, with 7 bases lining up with TRBD2. V lost 5 bases, J lost 3 bases, and 7 bases stayed unmatched. Germline V gene data show CDR1 as MNHEY and CDR2 as SMNVEV (reference sequence). The CDR3 runs to 14 residues. The CDR3 reads CASSRNGRRYEQYF. The CDR3 DNA sequence: TGTGCCAGCAGTAGGAACGGGAGGCGCTACGAGCAGTACTTC.

The chain links TRBV19 to TRBJ2-5; 8 nucleotides align to TRBD1. Per the germline V gene, CDR1 is LNHDA and CDR2 is SQIVND (reference sequence). V was clipped by 5 bases and J by 0 bases; unmatched bases: 5. The CDR3 has 15 amino acids. The CDR3: CASSLDREYQETQYF. The CDR3 DNA sequence: TGTGCCAGTAGTTTGGACAGGGAGTACCAAGAGACCCAGTACTTC.

The chain joins TRBV7-8 to TRBJ2-1; 8 nucleotides align to TRBD2. With V trimmed by 4 bases and J by 2 bases, 4 bases remained unmatched. The CDR3 has 15 amino acids. Germline V lookup: CDR1 SGHVS, CDR2 FQNEAQ. In DNA form, the CDR3 reads TGTGCCAGCAGCTCCGCGGGGGGCACCTACAATGAGCAGTTCTTC. Encoded protein: CASSSAGGTYNEQFF.

This chain uses TRBV6-1 with TRBJ2-5, with 8 bases matching TRBD2. Germline CDR1 MNHNS, CDR2 SASEGT. The CDR3 loop spans 15 amino acids. J was trimmed by 11 bases and V by 0 bases; bases with no gene match: 11. CDR3 amino acids: CASSEALGGAGEQYF. CDR3 sequence (DNA): TGTGCCAGCAGTGAAGCGCTCGGGGGGGCCGGAGAGCAGTACTTC.

The chain is built from TRBV11-3 and TRBJ2-1, with TRBD2 identical over 8 bases. Germline assignment: CDR1 SGHNT and CDR2 YENEEA. The CDR3 consists of 16 residues. With V trimmed by 0 bases and J by 7 bases, 8 bases remained unmatched. The CDR3 spells CASSLDKGLDANEQFF. In DNA, the CDR3 is TGTGCCAGCAGCTTAGATAAGGGACTAGACGCGAATGAGCAGTTCTTC.

The chain couples TRBV6-6 to TRBJ1-5, with 8 bases lining up with TRBD1. This CDR3 has 14 residues. Germline CDR1 and CDR2: MNHNY and SVGAGI (reference sequence). The ends lost 2 bases at V and 6 bases at J; junction bases unmatched: 3. This chain's CDR3 is CASSYETGVQPQHF. The CDR3 nucleotides read TGTGCCAGCAGTTACGAGACAGGGGTTCAGCCCCAGCATTTT.

This rearrangement joins TRBV4-3 to TRBJ1-2, with D unresolved. The CDR3 consists of 14 residues. V was clipped by 1 base and J by 1 base, with 7 bases between them. Germline lookup yields CDR1 LGHNA and CDR2 YSLEER. Written as DNA, the CDR3 is TGCGCCAGCAGCCAAGGGGCATTTAACTATGGCTACACCTTC. Its translation: CASSQGAFNYGYTF.